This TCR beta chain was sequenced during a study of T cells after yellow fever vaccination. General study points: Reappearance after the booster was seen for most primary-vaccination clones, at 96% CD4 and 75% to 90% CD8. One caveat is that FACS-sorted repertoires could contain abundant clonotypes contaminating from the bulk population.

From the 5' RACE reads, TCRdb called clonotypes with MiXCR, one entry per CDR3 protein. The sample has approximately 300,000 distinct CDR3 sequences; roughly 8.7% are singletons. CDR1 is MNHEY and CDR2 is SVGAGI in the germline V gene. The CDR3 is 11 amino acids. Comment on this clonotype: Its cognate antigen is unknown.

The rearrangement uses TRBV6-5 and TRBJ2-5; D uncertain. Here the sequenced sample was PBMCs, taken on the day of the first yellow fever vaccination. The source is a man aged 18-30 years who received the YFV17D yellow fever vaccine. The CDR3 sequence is CVIVRQETQYF. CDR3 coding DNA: TGTGTCATAGTCCGCCAAGAGACCCAGTACTTC.